A single sample is the source of the 2 T cell receptor beta chains below, sequenced in a study of cytomegalovirus exposure and HLA in healthy donors (dated by TCRdb to the late 2010s). The library was built by means of the immunoSEQ multiplex PCR assay. For the multiplex PCR, a mixture combining 60 forward primers for TCR Vbeta segments and 13 reverse primers for TCR Jbeta segments was used. What TCRdb holds here is the immuneACCESS table cut down to in-frame rearrangements. Part of the clones is not present; checked against another copy, under half of the missing clones reflect an unresolved V gene, and the others are unexplained. For this sample, the table gives some 72,000 clones. The ten largest clones add up to less than 6% of the sample. Specimen: PBMCs. Source of these receptors: a man in his forties or fifties in good health and CMV-seronegative.

The chain links TRBV7-8 to TRBJ1-2; tentative D call: TRBD1 (5 bases). Trimming left V 0 bases short and J 3 bases short, with 11 bases between. The germline CDR1 and CDR2 sequences are SGHVS and FQNEAQ. CDR3 length: 15 residues. This CDR3 reads CASSLAWGEDYGYTF. The DNA of the CDR3 is TGTGCCAGCAGCTTAGCGTGGGGGGAGGACTATGGCTACACCTTC.

The gene calls are TRBV5-4 and TRBJ2-2, with 8 positions matching TRBD2. The CDR3 is made up of 14 amino acids. With V trimmed by 8 bases and J by 2 bases, 5 bases remained unmatched. Germline-derived CDR1 and CDR2 are SGHNT and YYREEE (reference sequence). In nucleotides, the CDR3 is TGTGCCAGTAGAGCGGGAGCTAACACCGGGGAGCTGTTTTTT. Protein: CASRAGANTGELFF.